This is a list of T cell receptor beta chains from one sample in a study of OX40 agonist ivuxolimab in advanced cancers. The assay was immunoSEQ multiplex PCR, and TCRdb's table has in-frame clones only and misses some. The sample carries 90,000 to 95,000 clones, about 90% recorded once. The source was CD4+ or CD8+ T cells sorted from blood, collected in a trial of the OX40 agonist ivuxolimab. The receptors were gathered from an adult with an advanced solid tumor such as melanoma, head and neck, liver or kidney cancer. CDR3s include the opening cysteine and the closing phenylalanine or tryptophan. A D gene is named only where the DNA matches it firmly. The size of a clone is reported for some rows only, either as once, few or many, or as a class for expanded clones.

D gene	clone size	V gene	J gene	CDR3 DNA	CDR3 protein
.	.	TRBV7-2	TRBJ1-2	TGTGCCAGCAGCTTAGTGGAGGGGGACTATGGCTACACCTTC	CASSLVEGDYGYTF
.	.	TRBV28	TRBJ1-4	TGTGCCAGCAGACCCGGGACGGCTGAAAAACTGTTTTTT	CASRPGTAEKLFF
TRBD2	.	TRBV5-1	TRBJ2-7	TGCGCCAGCAGCTTGGGACTAGCGGGGGTAAGCGAGCAGTACTTC	CASSLGLAGVSEQYF
.	.	TRBV7-2	TRBJ2-6	TGTGCCAGCAGCTCGGTATCTGCTGGGGCCAACGTCCTGACTTTC	CASSSVSAGANVLTF
TRBD1	.	TRBV25-1	TRBJ1-2	TGTGCCAGCAGTGACTGGACAGGGGCTAACTATGGCTACACCTTC	CASSDWTGANYGYTF
.	.	TRBV29-1	TRBJ2-5	TGCAGCGTTGAGCCGACTAGAGGGGAGACCCAGTACTTC	CSVEPTRGETQYF
.	once	TRBV6-6	TRBJ2-5	TGTGCCAGCAGTTACACCGCTAGCGTAGAGACCCAGTACTTC	CASSYTASVETQYF
TRBD2	.	TRBV30	TRBJ2-1	TGTGCCTGGAGTGTATGGACTAGCGGGATCTACAATGAGCAGTTCTTC	CAWSVWTSGIYNEQFF
TRBD2	.	TRBV7-9	TRBJ2-3	TGTGCCACCTCACGGGGACTAGCGGGAGGCTTTAGCACAGATACGCAGTATTTT	CATSRGLAGGFSTDTQYF
.	.	TRBV9	TRBJ1-3	TGTGCCAGCAGCGGGCGAGGGGGTAACTCTGGAAACACCATATATTTT	CASSGRGGNSGNTIYF
TRBD2	.	TRBV5-6	TRBJ2-3	TGTGCCAGCAGCCGCCGACTAGCGGGAGGGATCACAGATACGCAGTATTTT	CASSRRLAGGITDTQYF
TRBD1	.	TRBV10-1	TRBJ2-2	TGCGCCAGCAGTGGGTTACAGGGGGCCGGGGAGCTGTTTTTT	CASSGLQGAGELFF
.	.	TRBV11-2	TRBJ2-1	TGTGCCAGCAGCCATTCTACCCAGCATGAGCAGTTCTTC	CASSHSTQHEQFF
TRBD2	.	TRBV7-7	TRBJ2-1	TGTGCCAGCAGCCGCGGGACTAGCGGGAGAGACTACAATGAGCAGTTCTTC	CASSRGTSGRDYNEQFF
.	once	TRBV6-5	TRBJ2-5	TGTGCCAGCAGACAATACAGGAGGGGCCAAGAGACCCAGTACTTC	CASRQYRRGQETQYF
.	.	TRBV5-4	TRBJ2-3	TGTGCCAGCAGTGTGCGCACGCTCCGAGATACGCAGTATTTT	CASSVRTLRDTQYF
TRBD2	.	TRBV30	TRBJ2-3	TGTGCCTGGAGTAAGCGGGAGTGGGGAGATACGCAGTATTTT	CAWSKREWGDTQYF
TRBD1	.	TRBV7-8	TRBJ2-5	TGTGCCAGCAGCGGGACAGGGGACTCCCAAGCGACCCAGTACTTC	CASSGTGDSQATQYF
.	.	TRBV29-1	TRBJ1-1	TGCAGCGTTGAAGAGGGATACGGCACTGAAGCTTTCTTT	CSVEEGYGTEAFF
TRBD1	once	TRBV7-8	TRBJ1-5	TGTGCCAGCAGCCTGAGGACAGGGAGTGCTCAGCCCCAGCATTTT	CASSLRTGSAQPQHF
.	once	TRBV29-1	TRBJ2-1	TGCAGCGTGGACCCGGGACTGGGTAACAATGAGCAGTTCTTC	CSVDPGLGNNEQFF
.	.	TRBV11-2	TRBJ1-4	TGTGCCAGCGCGGAGTCAGATCGGGGGAAACTGTTTTTT	CASAESDRGKLFF
TRBD1	.	TRBV6-6	TRBJ2-3	TGTGCCAGCAGCGGGACAGGCCGATCTAGCACAGATACGCAGTATTTT	CASSGTGRSSTDTQYF